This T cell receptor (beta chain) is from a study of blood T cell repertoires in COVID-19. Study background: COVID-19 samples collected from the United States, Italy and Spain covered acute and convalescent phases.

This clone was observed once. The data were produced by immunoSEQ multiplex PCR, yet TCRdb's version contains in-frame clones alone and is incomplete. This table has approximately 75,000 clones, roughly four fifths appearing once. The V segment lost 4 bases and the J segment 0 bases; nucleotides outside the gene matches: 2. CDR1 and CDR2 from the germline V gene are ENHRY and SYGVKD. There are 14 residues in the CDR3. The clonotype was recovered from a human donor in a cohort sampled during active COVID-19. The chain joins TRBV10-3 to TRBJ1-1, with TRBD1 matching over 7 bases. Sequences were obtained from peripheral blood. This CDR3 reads CAISGTGLNTEAFF. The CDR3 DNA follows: TGTGCCATCAGTGGGACAGGCTTGAACACTGAAGCTTTCTTT.